This record looks at one T cell receptor beta chain sequence and its context. Germline V gene lookup returns CDR1 MDHEN and CDR2 SYDVKM. The CDR3 runs to 12 residues. V lost 5 bases and J 8 bases, leaving 11 bases between the germline ends. This sample was taken from a study of shared clonotypes between healthy human individuals. TCRdb's copy holds only in-frame clones and misses some; the assay was immunoSEQ multiplex PCR. Among about 600,000 clones, 95% to 98% were seen once, and the ten largest hold around 0.057%. Input material: naive CD4+ T cells sorted from blood. Described subset: CD45RA+ positively selected. This rearrangement joins TRBV28 to TRBJ2-3, with D unresolved. This receptor was identified in a woman aged 30 to 39 in good health. The CDR3 here is CASSPNPGTQYF. CDR3 nucleotides: TGTGCCAGCAGTCCGAACCCGGGTACGCAGTATTTT.